The rows below give T cell receptor beta chains drawn from one sample of a study of cytomegalovirus exposure and HLA in healthy donors. Profiled with immunoSEQ multiplex PCR; TCRdb holds only in-frame clones, not every one. The table shows 130,000 or so clones, with 7% to 9.5% occurring only once. The source material was PBMCs. These receptors were obtained from a woman in her thirties or forties in good health and CMV-seropositive. The CDR3 runs from the conserved cysteine through the conserved F or W. The D gene is left open where the match is weak. Size is omitted from some rows. Given values are once, few, many or a class for expanded clones.

clone size	D gene	J gene	V gene	CDR3 protein	CDR3 DNA
-	-	TRBJ1-6	TRBV7-2	CASSLVASPLHF	TGTGCCAGCAGCTTAGTTGCGTCACCCCTCCACTTT
few	-	TRBJ1-1	TRBV9	CASSVAPTGRTEAFF	TGTGCCAGCAGCGTAGCTCCCACAGGGCGGACTGAAGCTTTCTTT
once	TRBD2	TRBJ2-3	TRBV12-5	CASGLPRLAGGTDTQYF	TGTGCTAGTGGTTTGCCCCGACTAGCGGGGGGCACAGATACGCAGTATTTT
-	-	TRBJ2-2	TRBV25-1	CASSKRRDFTGELFF	TGTGCCAGCAGTAAACGTCGGGACTTCACCGGGGAGCTGTTTTTT
-	-	TRBJ2-1	TRBV5-5	CASSLWASSYNEQFF	TGTGCCAGCAGCTTGTGGGCGAGCTCCTACAATGAGCAGTTCTTC
few	-	TRBJ1-5	TRBV5-5	CASSLEPSQPQHF	TGTGCCAGCAGCTTGGAGCCGTCGCAGCCCCAGCATTTT
-	TRBD2	TRBJ2-1	TRBV2	CASSGASGNNEQFF	TGTGCCAGCAGTGGGGCTAGCGGAAACAATGAGCAGTTCTTC
-	-	TRBJ2-7	TRBV5-1	CASSLDDTGQIYEQYF	TGCGCCAGCAGCTTGGACGATACAGGGCAAATCTACGAGCAGTACTTC
-	TRBD1	TRBJ2-7	TRBV5-6	CASSSFSRGQGASYEQYF	TGTGCCAGCAGCTCGTTCTCAAGAGGACAGGGGGCCTCCTACGAGCAGTACTTC
few	-	TRBJ1-5	TRBV6-1	CASSYRRRDQPQHF	TGTGCCAGCAGTTATCGGCGGAGGGACCAGCCCCAGCATTTT
few	TRBD2	TRBJ2-5	TRBV5-1	CASGIAGALQETQYF	TGCGCCAGCGGAATAGCGGGGGCCCTCCAAGAGACCCAGTACTTC
few	TRBD1	TRBJ1-2	TRBV19	CASSNPRTGSDGYTF	TGTGCCAGTAGTAACCCTCGGACAGGGTCGGATGGCTACACCTTC
few	TRBD1	TRBJ1-2	TRBV5-1	CASRRDRGSANYGYTF	TGCGCCAGCCGCCGGGACAGGGGGTCGGCCAACTATGGCTACACCTTC
few	-	TRBJ1-3	TRBV6-5	CATNRARGGTIYF	TGTGCCACCAACCGTGCTCGGGGTGGCACCATATATTTT
-	-	TRBJ2-7	TRBV2	CASRKQGPLYEQYF	TGTGCCAGCAGGAAACAGGGCCCTCTGTACGAGCAGTACTTC
few	TRBD1	TRBJ2-7	TRBV7-6	CASSLGQGNEQYF	TGTGCCAGCAGCCTCGGACAGGGGAACGAGCAGTACTTC
-	TRBD2	TRBJ2-1	TRBV30	CAWSVRFSGGGNEQFF	TGTGCCTGGAGTGTACGGTTTAGCGGGGGGGGCAATGAGCAGTTCTTC
few	TRBD1	TRBJ1-1	TRBV10-2	CASWDRLKMNTEAFF	TGCGCCAGCTGGGACAGACTCAAAATGAACACTGAAGCTTTCTTT
few	-	TRBJ1-5	TRBV19	CASSIDRRGQPQHF	TGTGCCAGTAGTATAGATAGACGGGGGCAGCCCCAGCATTTT
few	-	TRBJ2-1	TRBV7-3	CASGPPGGHEQFF	TGTGCCAGCGGTCCCCCCGGCGGGCATGAGCAGTTCTTC
few	-	TRBJ1-3	TRBV7-9	CASSSGLGNTIYF	TGTGCCAGCAGCTCGGGACTGGGAAACACCATATATTTT
-	TRBD2	TRBJ2-2	TRBV4-1	CASSHGLAGGNGELFF	TGCGCCAGCAGCCATGGACTAGCGGGGGGGAACGGGGAGCTGTTTTTT
few	TRBD2	TRBJ2-5	TRBV2	CASKTSGLVETRYF	TGTGCCAGCAAGACTAGCGGTTTGGTAGAGACCCGGTACTTC
-	TRBD1	TRBJ1-4	TRBV23-1	CASSHRDRGLATNEKLFF	TGCGCCAGCAGTCATAGGGACAGGGGGCTTGCAACTAATGAAAAACTGTTTTTT
-	-	TRBJ1-3	TRBV5-8	CASSSYIRGRSGNTIYF	TGTGCCAGCAGCTCCTATATCAGGGGCCGCTCTGGAAACACCATATATTTT
-	-	TRBJ1-5	TRBV19	CASREQENQPQHF	TGTGCCAGTAGGGAACAGGAGAATCAGCCCCAGCATTTT
-	-	TRBJ2-3	TRBV27	CASRLTEPNTQYF	TGTGCCAGCAGGCTGACAGAACCCAATACGCAGTATTTT
few	TRBD1	TRBJ2-2	TRBV5-1	CASSGGQGSGELFF	TGCGCCAGCAGTGGTGGACAGGGATCCGGGGAGCTGTTTTTT
few	-	TRBJ1-1	TRBV5-5	CASSFQGLINQAFF	TGTGCCAGCAGCTTCCAGGGACTCATCAATCAAGCTTTCTTT
-	TRBD1	TRBJ1-1	TRBV30	CASDRGNTEAFF	TGTGCCTCGGACAGGGGGAACACTGAAGCTTTCTTC
few	TRBD1	TRBJ1-5	TRBV5-1	CASSLGTGGDQPQHF	TGCGCCAGCAGCTTGGGGACAGGGGGCGATCAGCCCCAGCATTTT
-	-	TRBJ1-4	TRBV2	CASSEGLGSHEKLFF	TGTGCCAGCAGTGAAGGACTCGGGAGCCATGAAAAACTGTTTTTT
once	TRBD2	TRBJ2-3	TRBV7-2	CASSFERGLAPDTQYF	TGTGCCAGCAGCTTCGAGCGGGGGCTCGCACCAGATACGCAGTATTTT
many	TRBD1	TRBJ1-4	TRBV7-6	CASSPGQGVRVNEKLFF	TGTGCCAGCAGCCCTGGACAGGGGGTTAGGGTAAATGAAAAACTGTTTTTT
-	TRBD1	TRBJ1-2	TRBV5-1	CASSVQGADYGYTF	TGCGCCAGCAGCGTCCAGGGGGCCGACTATGGCTACACCTTC
few	TRBD1	TRBJ1-1	TRBV9	CASSIRDRATEAFF	TGTGCCAGCAGCATCCGGGACAGGGCCACTGAAGCTTTCTTT
-	-	TRBJ1-1	TRBV19	CASVLEWDKETEAFF	TGTGCCAGTGTCCTCGAATGGGACAAGGAGACTGAAGCTTTCTTT
-	-	TRBJ1-1	TRBV5-1	CASSLETMNTEAFF	TGCGCCAGCAGCTTGGAAACAATGAACACTGAAGCTTTCTTT
-	-	TRBJ1-1	TRBV19	CASSTTGNTEAFF	TGTGCCAGTAGTACTACAGGGAACACTGAAGCTTTCTTT
few	TRBD2	TRBJ2-1	TRBV9	CASSPSGGAGEQFF	TGTGCCAGCAGCCCCAGCGGGGGGGCAGGAGAGCAGTTCTTC
-	-	TRBJ1-1	TRBV10-1	CASSGDLNTEAFF	TGCGCCAGCAGCGGAGACTTGAACACTGAAGCTTTCTTT
-	-	TRBJ1-6	TRBV10-1	CASPVSSYNSPLHF	TGCGCCAGCCCGGTAAGCTCCTATAATTCACCCCTCCACTTT
-	-	TRBJ2-5	TRBV30	CAWSEGFRGQETQYF	TGTGCCTGGAGTGAGGGGTTCAGGGGCCAAGAGACCCAGTACTTC
few	TRBD1	TRBJ2-7	TRBV5-1	CASSPGTGGDEQYF	TGCGCCAGCAGCCCCGGGACAGGGGGCGACGAGCAGTACTTC
-	TRBD1	TRBJ2-7	TRBV6-5	CASSYSIWDRGHEQYF	TGTGCCAGCAGTTACTCGATTTGGGACAGGGGCCACGAGCAGTACTTC
-	-	TRBJ1-1	TRBV20-1	CSRTDTEAFF	TGCAGCCGTACAGACACTGAAGCTTTCTTT
-	-	TRBJ1-2	TRBV5-1	CASSSGGGLNYGYTF	TGCGCCAGCAGCTCCGGGGGGGGGTTGAACTATGGCTACACCTTC
-	TRBD1	TRBJ1-2	TRBV6-5	CASSSTRQGTYGYTF	TGTGCCAGCAGTTCGACCCGACAGGGGACCTATGGCTACACCTTC
-	-	TRBJ1-1	TRBV7-2	CASSPLDLMNTEAFF	TGTGCCAGCAGCCCCCTAGACCTAATGAACACTGAAGCTTTCTTT
-	-	TRBJ2-5	TRBV5-1	CASSWGGAGETQYF	TGCGCCAGCAGCTGGGGGGGCGCGGGGGAGACCCAGTACTTC
-	-	TRBJ2-7	TRBV5-6	CASSLIPGTLRLEQYF	TGTGCCAGCAGCTTGATTCCAGGTACCCTACGTTTGGAGCAGTACTTC
-	-	TRBJ2-2	TRBV19	CASSIRGTGELFF	TGTGCCAGTAGTATCAGAGGGACCGGGGAGCTGTTTTTT
few	-	TRBJ1-4	TRBV6-1	CASSDARTGEKLFF	TGTGCCAGCAGTGACGCCCGGACTGGAGAAAAACTGTTTTTT
few	TRBD1	TRBJ2-6	TRBV27	CASRYRAGTGFDPGANVLTF	TGTGCCAGCAGATACCGAGCCGGGACAGGGTTTGATCCTGGGGCCAACGTCCTGACTTTC
-	-	TRBJ2-7	TRBV9	CASSGGESYEQYF	TGTGCCAGCAGCGGGGGGGAGTCCTACGAGCAGTACTTC